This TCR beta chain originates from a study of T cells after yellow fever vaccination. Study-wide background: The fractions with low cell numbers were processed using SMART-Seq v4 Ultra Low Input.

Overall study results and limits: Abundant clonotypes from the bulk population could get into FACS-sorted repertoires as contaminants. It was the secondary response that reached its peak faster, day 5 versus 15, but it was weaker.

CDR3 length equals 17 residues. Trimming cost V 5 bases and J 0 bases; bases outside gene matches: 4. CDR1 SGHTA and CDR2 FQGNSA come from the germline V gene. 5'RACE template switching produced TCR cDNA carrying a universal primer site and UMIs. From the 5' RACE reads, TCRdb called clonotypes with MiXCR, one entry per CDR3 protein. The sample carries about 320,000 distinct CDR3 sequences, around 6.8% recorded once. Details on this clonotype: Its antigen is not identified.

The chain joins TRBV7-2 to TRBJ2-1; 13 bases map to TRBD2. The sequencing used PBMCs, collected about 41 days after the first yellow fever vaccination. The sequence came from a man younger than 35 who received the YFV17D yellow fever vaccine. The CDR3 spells CASSRLAGGPSYNEQFF. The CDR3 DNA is TGTGCCAGCAGCCGACTAGCGGGGGGTCCCTCCTACAATGAGCAGTTCTTC.